The clone carrying this T cell receptor beta chain has just a few counts. The data stem from a study of cytomegalovirus exposure and HLA in healthy donors. PCR was performed using 60 Vbeta and 13 Jbeta primers. The protocol was immunoSEQ multiplex PCR, while the TCRdb copy is restricted to in-frame clones and leaves out a portion. The sample shows about 160,000 clones, around 78% of them seen only once. Source material: PBMCs. The TCR originated in a woman aged 40 to 50 in good health and CMV-seropositive.

The CDR3 sequence: CASGARLRNEKLFF. The CDR3, as DNA: TGTGCCAGCGGTGCGAGGTTGAGGAATGAAAAACTGTTTTTT. V is TRBV2 and J is TRBJ1-4; no clear D gene. This CDR3 comprises 14 residues. Germline assignment: CDR1 SNHLY and CDR2 FYNNEI. V was cut by 8 bases and J by 5 bases, with 15 bases left in between.